These T cell receptor beta chains were read from a single sample in a study of cytomegalovirus exposure and HLA in healthy donors. The method was immunoSEQ multiplex PCR; TCRdb's version includes in-frame clones alone and lacks a portion of them. The table records around 150,000 clones, over 70% of them present only once. The sequencing input was PBMCs. These receptors came from a middle-aged man in good health and CMV-seronegative. Each CDR3 is given with its conserved first and last residue. D genes are given only for firm matches. Clone size is stated in some rows and not others, as once, few, many or a class when expanded.

clone size: few; V gene: TRBV2; J gene: TRBJ2-7; D gene: NA; CDR3 DNA: TGTGCCAGCAGTATTTCTGACGAGCAGTACTTC; CDR3 protein: CASSISDEQYF
clone size: NA; V gene: TRBV27; J gene: TRBJ1-1; D gene: NA; CDR3 DNA: TGTGCCAGCAGTTTATCCCCCCAGGGGAGAACTGAAGCTTTCTTT; CDR3 protein: CASSLSPQGRTEAFF
clone size: NA; V gene: TRBV29-1; J gene: TRBJ2-1; D gene: TRBD2; CDR3 DNA: TGCAGCGTTGTGAGCGGGAGTTTCTATGAGCAGTTCTTC; CDR3 protein: CSVVSGSFYEQFF
clone size: many; V gene: TRBV7-9; J gene: TRBJ2-7; D gene: TRBD2; CDR3 DNA: TGTGCCAGCAGCTTAGCCCTAACCGGACTAGCAGAAGAGCAGTACTTC; CDR3 protein: CASSLALTGLAEEQYF
clone size: NA; V gene: TRBV7-9; J gene: TRBJ2-3; D gene: NA; CDR3 DNA: TGTGCCGGGAGAGTGGCGTCCACAGATACGCAGTATTTT; CDR3 protein: CAGRVASTDTQYF
clone size: few; V gene: TRBV9; J gene: TRBJ1-1; D gene: TRBD1; CDR3 DNA: TGTGCCAGCAGCGCTCGACAGGGGGAGACTGAAGCTTTCTTT; CDR3 protein: CASSARQGETEAFF
clone size: NA; V gene: TRBV9; J gene: TRBJ2-3; D gene: NA; CDR3 DNA: TGTGCCAGCAGCGTTTTTGTGCGGGACACAGATACGCAGTATTTT; CDR3 protein: CASSVFVRDTDTQYF
clone size: NA; V gene: TRBV11-3; J gene: TRBJ1-1; D gene: NA; CDR3 DNA: TGTGCCAGCAGCTTAACAGGGTACACTGAAGCTTTCTTT; CDR3 protein: CASSLTGYTEAFF
clone size: NA; V gene: TRBV5-1; J gene: TRBJ1-1; D gene: NA; CDR3 DNA: TGCGCCAGCAGCTTCCGGGACAAAGATGAAGCTTTCTTT; CDR3 protein: CASSFRDKDEAFF
clone size: NA; V gene: TRBV7-6; J gene: TRBJ1-4; D gene: NA; CDR3 DNA: TGTGCCAGCAGCTTATTGGCAGGGGCTTCTCCTGAAAAACTGTTTTTT; CDR3 protein: CASSLLAGASPEKLFF
clone size: NA; V gene: TRBV6-5; J gene: TRBJ1-1; D gene: NA; CDR3 DNA: TGTGCCAGCAGCCTGAACTCGAACACTGAAGCTTTCTTT; CDR3 protein: CASSLNSNTEAFF
clone size: NA; V gene: TRBV11-2; J gene: TRBJ2-3; D gene: NA; CDR3 DNA: TGTGCCAGCAGCTTAAGCGTAATACCCACAGATACGCAGTATTTT; CDR3 protein: CASSLSVIPTDTQYF
clone size: NA; V gene: TRBV4-3; J gene: TRBJ2-3; D gene: NA; CDR3 DNA: TGCGCCAGCAGCCAAACTAGCCGGGGTACGCAGTATTTT; CDR3 protein: CASSQTSRGTQYF
clone size: NA; V gene: TRBV30; J gene: TRBJ2-5; D gene: NA; CDR3 DNA: TGTGCCTGGAGGGTCCTCGCAACAGGGTTCCAAGAGACCCAGTACTTC; CDR3 protein: CAWRVLATGFQETQYF
clone size: few; V gene: TRBV10-3; J gene: TRBJ2-7; D gene: TRBD2; CDR3 DNA: TGTGCCATCAGTGGGGCTAGCGGGAATAGAGCGTACTTC; CDR3 protein: CAISGASGNRAYF
clone size: NA; V gene: TRBV25-1; J gene: TRBJ2-1; D gene: TRBD2; CDR3 DNA: TGTGCCAGCCGCCGCGGGGGGCCCATGTACAATGAGCAGTTCTTC; CDR3 protein: CASRRGGPMYNEQFF
clone size: NA; V gene: TRBV5-1; J gene: TRBJ2-1; D gene: NA; CDR3 DNA: TGCGCCAGCAGCTCGCCCGGGGGCAATGAGCAGTTCTTC; CDR3 protein: CASSSPGGNEQFF
clone size: NA; V gene: TRBV29-1; J gene: TRBJ2-7; D gene: NA; CDR3 DNA: TGCCTATTAACGGGATGCTCCTACGAGCAGTACTTC; CDR3 protein: CLLTGCSYEQYF
clone size: NA; V gene: TRBV4-1; J gene: TRBJ1-5; D gene: TRBD1; CDR3 DNA: TGCGCCAGCAGCCAGGGACAGGGGGGCAATCAGCCCCAGCATTTT; CDR3 protein: CASSQGQGGNQPQHF
clone size: NA; V gene: TRBV18; J gene: TRBJ2-7; D gene: NA; CDR3 DNA: TGTGCCAGCTCACCACCGGGACTGACGGTCGAGCAGTACTTC; CDR3 protein: CASSPPGLTVEQYF
clone size: NA; V gene: TRBV7-2; J gene: TRBJ1-1; D gene: NA; CDR3 DNA: TGTGCCAGCAGCCCATTCGGCGGGTCTGAAGCTTTCTTT; CDR3 protein: CASSPFGGSEAFF
clone size: NA; V gene: TRBV7-8; J gene: TRBJ2-3; D gene: NA; CDR3 DNA: TGTGCCAGCAGCTCTATAACAGATACGCAGTATTTT; CDR3 protein: CASSSITDTQYF
clone size: NA; V gene: TRBV6-5; J gene: TRBJ2-7; D gene: NA; CDR3 DNA: TGTGCCAGCAGTTACTCGAGATTGAGTGAATCCTACGAGCAGTACTTC; CDR3 protein: CASSYSRLSESYEQYF
clone size: NA; V gene: TRBV4-3; J gene: TRBJ2-1; D gene: TRBD2; CDR3 DNA: TGCGCCAGCAGCCAAGATCGCCCGCTAGCGGGGGGTGATGAGCAGTTCTTC; CDR3 protein: CASSQDRPLAGGDEQFF
clone size: NA; V gene: TRBV28; J gene: TRBJ1-2; D gene: TRBD1; CDR3 DNA: TGTGCCAGCAGTTTCCGGGGCAACAGGGGCCCAGGACACTATGGCTACACCTTC; CDR3 protein: CASSFRGNRGPGHYGYTF
clone size: NA; V gene: TRBV6-5; J gene: TRBJ1-2; D gene: NA; CDR3 DNA: TGTGCCAGCAGTACCTGGGGCCAGGTCAAGAATGGCTACACCTTC; CDR3 protein: CASSTWGQVKNGYTF
clone size: NA; V gene: TRBV30; J gene: TRBJ2-3; D gene: NA; CDR3 DNA: TGTGCCTGGACACCCTTTTCGGGACTGAAACCGGGTACGCAGTATTTT; CDR3 protein: CAWTPFSGLKPGTQYF
clone size: few; V gene: TRBV5-4; J gene: TRBJ2-2; D gene: NA; CDR3 DNA: TGTGCCAGCAGCTTGCGACGACTAGGGTTGAACACCGGGGAGCTGTTTTTT; CDR3 protein: CASSLRRLGLNTGELFF
clone size: NA; V gene: TRBV12-5; J gene: TRBJ1-5; D gene: TRBD1; CDR3 DNA: TGTGCTAGTGGCCAGGGGGAAAATCAGCCCCAGCATTTT; CDR3 protein: CASGQGENQPQHF
clone size: NA; V gene: TRBV7-3; J gene: TRBJ2-1; D gene: TRBD1; CDR3 DNA: TGTGCCAGCAGTCCCACAGGGGGGTCTGTCAATGAGCAGTTCTTC; CDR3 protein: CASSPTGGSVNEQFF
clone size: NA; V gene: TRBV7-9; J gene: TRBJ1-1; D gene: NA; CDR3 DNA: TGTGCCAGCAGCGGGGAGCCGAACACTGAAGCTTTCTTT; CDR3 protein: CASSGEPNTEAFF
clone size: few; V gene: TRBV7-7; J gene: TRBJ2-5; D gene: NA; CDR3 DNA: TGTGCCAGCAGCTTAGGCCCTTCCCAAGAGGGCCAGTACTTC; CDR3 protein: CASSLGPSQEGQYF
clone size: NA; V gene: TRBV30; J gene: TRBJ1-6; D gene: NA; CDR3 DNA: TGTGCCTGGAGTAGAGGTTCACCCCTCCACTTT; CDR3 protein: CAWSRGSPLHF
clone size: few; V gene: TRBV7-2; J gene: TRBJ1-5; D gene: NA; CDR3 DNA: TGTGCCAGCAGCTCCGCCGGGAACTTGCCACAGCCCCAGCATTTT; CDR3 protein: CASSSAGNLPQPQHF
clone size: NA; V gene: TRBV25-1; J gene: TRBJ2-7; D gene: TRBD1; CDR3 DNA: TGTGCCAGCAGTGAATACCAGGACAGGGATAACGAGCAGTACTTC; CDR3 protein: CASSEYQDRDNEQYF
clone size: few; V gene: TRBV6-1; J gene: TRBJ1-3; D gene: NA; CDR3 DNA: TGTGCCAGCAGTGAAATGTGGGGCGGTGGAAACACCATATATTTT; CDR3 protein: CASSEMWGGGNTIYF
clone size: NA; V gene: TRBV7-8; J gene: TRBJ1-4; D gene: NA; CDR3 DNA: TGTGCCAGCAGCCCCTCCCGGGGACATCTTAATGAAAAACTGTTTTTT; CDR3 protein: CASSPSRGHLNEKLFF
clone size: NA; V gene: TRBV4-1; J gene: TRBJ1-1; D gene: TRBD1; CDR3 DNA: TGCGCCAGCAGCCAAGTCGGATCCGGGACAGGGAGCACTGAAGCTTTCTTT; CDR3 protein: CASSQVGSGTGSTEAFF
clone size: NA; V gene: TRBV27; J gene: TRBJ2-3; D gene: NA; CDR3 DNA: TGTGCCAGCAGTATACTCAGGGAATTCGGTCCAGATACGCAGTATTTT; CDR3 protein: CASSILREFGPDTQYF
clone size: NA; V gene: TRBV5-5; J gene: TRBJ2-7; D gene: TRBD1; CDR3 DNA: TGTGCCAGCAGCCAGGAAGGGACAGGCAGCCCCTACGAGCAGTACTTC; CDR3 protein: CASSQEGTGSPYEQYF
clone size: few; V gene: TRBV4-3; J gene: TRBJ2-3; D gene: TRBD2; CDR3 DNA: TGCGCCAGCAGCCGAGCGGGGGGTGCAGATACGCAGTATTTT; CDR3 protein: CASSRAGGADTQYF
clone size: few; V gene: TRBV6-6; J gene: TRBJ1-2; D gene: NA; CDR3 DNA: TGTGCCAGCAGTTACCCCGGTGACTATGGCTACACCTTC; CDR3 protein: CASSYPGDYGYTF
clone size: NA; V gene: TRBV28; J gene: TRBJ1-1; D gene: TRBD1; CDR3 DNA: TGTGCCAGCAGCTTAAGACAGGGGAAGGGGAACACTGAAGCTTTCTTT; CDR3 protein: CASSLRQGKGNTEAFF
clone size: NA; V gene: TRBV7-8; J gene: TRBJ2-3; D gene: NA; CDR3 DNA: TGTGCCAGCACCAGGGCCCGTTTCACAGATACGCAGTATTTT; CDR3 protein: CASTRARFTDTQYF
clone size: NA; V gene: TRBV12-5; J gene: TRBJ2-3; D gene: NA; CDR3 DNA: TGTGCTAGTGGTTTGGTACGTAACGCGGCCCGCACAGATACGCAGTATTTT; CDR3 protein: CASGLVRNAARTDTQYF
clone size: NA; V gene: TRBV7-3; J gene: TRBJ2-5; D gene: TRBD2; CDR3 DNA: TGTGCCAGCAGCTCGGGACTAGCGGGGGGCAAAATTGAGACCCAGTACTTC; CDR3 protein: CASSSGLAGGKIETQYF